Below are 14 T cell receptor beta chains sequenced from a single sample in a study of blood T cell repertoires in COVID-19 (TCRdb year 2020). Libraries were made using the immunoSEQ multiplex PCR assay. What TCRdb holds here is the immuneACCESS table cut down to in-frame rearrangements. Part of the clones is not present; checked against another copy, under half of the missing clones reflect an unresolved V gene, and the others are unexplained. This sample gives more than 150,000 clones in total; roughly 79% of them show up just once. The leading ten clones occupy less than 15% of the sample. The sample was peripheral blood. The receptors come from a woman of 80 years or more with COVID-19, enrolled during active disease.

The CDR3: CASSQDPTYPGGDTQYF. As DNA, the CDR3 is TGCGCCAGCAGCCAAGATCCTACCTACCCCGGCGGAGATACGCAGTATTTT. The chain is built from TRBV4-1 and TRBJ2-3; no definite D call. Trimming shortened V by 0 bases and J by 5 bases, and 18 bases separated the two germline ends. The germline CDR1 and CDR2 sequences are MGHRA and YSYEKL. This CDR3 region has 17 residues.

The chain employs TRBV6-2 or TRBV6-3 and TRBJ1-2; D unclear. The V and J ends lost 2 bases and 4 bases respectively, with 8 bases between them. The CDR3 is 13 residues long. Germline CDR1 MNHEY, CDR2 SVGEGT. The CDR3 DNA reads TGTGCCAGCAGTTACGGGAGCCTCTATGGCTACACCTTC. It translates to CASSYGSLYGYTF.

The J gene is TRBJ2-1, the V gene TRBV21-1; the D call of TRBD2 is as the table states it, not checked on the DNA. TRBV21-1 is marked as a pseudogene. This CDR3 comprises 19 residues. The CDR3: CASSPPARLAGGPYNEQFF. The DNA for the CDR3 is TGTGCCAGCAGCCCTCCGGCGAGACTAGCGGGGGGGCCCTACAATGAGCAGTTCTTC.

The chain has TRBV24-1 and TRBJ2-7; no reliable D call. Per germline, CDR1 KGHDR and CDR2 SFDVKD. This CDR3 comprises 13 residues. Trimming removed 3 bases at V and 2 bases at J, with 7 bases between. The CDR3 region is CATSDPETYEQYF. The DNA of the CDR3 is TGTGCCACCAGTGATCCAGAAACCTACGAGCAGTACTTC.

This clone was observed a handful of times. This chain uses TRBV28 with TRBJ2-7, with 7 bases aligning to TRBD1. The V gene end was trimmed by 2 bases and the J gene end by 3 bases; junction bases not matched to a gene: 4. The length of the CDR3 is 14 residues. The germline CDR1 and CDR2 sequences are MDHEN and SYDVKM. The CDR3 DNA is TGTGCCAGCAGTTTAATGGGGACAGTCTACGAGCAGTACTTC. Translation gives CASSLMGTVYEQYF.

V usage is TRBV7-2 and J usage is TRBJ2-3; weak D call: TRBD1 (6 bases). Trimming took off 1 base at V and 3 bases at J, with 14 bases between the two ends. The V gene's germline CDR1 is SGHTA and CDR2 FQGNSA. This CDR3 has 16 amino acids. The CDR3 DNA reads as TGTGCCAGCAGCTTAGAGGCAACAGGGCAGACAGATACGCAGTATTTT. Its protein product is CASSLEATGQTDTQYF.

CDR3 coding DNA: TGTGCCAGCAGCGTAGGTCCGGGAAAGGCTGGAAACACCATATATTTT. It codes for CASSVGPGKAGNTIYF. The V call is TRBV9, the J call TRBJ1-3; no definite D call. With 0 bases removed from V and 2 bases from J, the gap between germline ends came to 12 bases. This CDR3 is built from 16 residues. The germline V gene has CDR1 SGDLS and CDR2 YYNGEE.

The chain is built from TRBV24-1 and TRBJ2-7; 7 positions agree with TRBD1. After removal of 7 bases from V and 3 bases from J, the junction contained 2 bases not matched to a gene. The V gene's germline CDR1 is KGHDR and CDR2 SFDVKD. The CDR3 contains 12 residues. CDR3 loop: CATRDRYYEQYF. DNA for the CDR3: TGTGCCACCAGGGACAGGTACTACGAGCAGTACTTC.

V usage is TRBV6-5 and J usage is TRBJ1-2, with 8 positions matching TRBD1. Germline V gene data show CDR1 as MNHEY and CDR2 as SVGAGI. V lost 6 bases to trimming and J lost 4 bases; unmatched junction nucleotides: 7. This CDR3 is built from 14 residues. The CDR3 region has the DNA TGTGCCAGCAGCCACCGGGGACAGGTCTATGGCTACACCTTC. Residues: CASSHRGQVYGYTF.

J is TRBJ2-2 and V is TRBV6-5; tentative D call: TRBD1 (5 bases). This CDR3 has 11 amino acids. Trimming shortened V by 8 bases and J by 5 bases, and 6 bases separated the two germline ends. Germline V gene lookup returns CDR1 MNHEY and CDR2 SVGAGI. CDR3 DNA sequence: TGTGCCAGCGCAGGGACCGGGGAGCTGTTTTTT. Protein: CASAGTGELFF.

The chain recombines TRBV3-1 (or the pseudogene TRBV3-2) with TRBJ2-7; no firm D call. The CDR3 extends over 11 amino acids. CDR1 LGHDT and CDR2 YNNKEL come from the germline V gene (reference sequence). V shed 3 bases and J shed 7 bases, with 7 bases lying between them. The CDR3: CASSHVAEQYF. In nucleotides, the CDR3 is TGTGCCAGCAGCCATGTAGCTGAGCAGTACTTC.

The rearrangement links TRBV2 to TRBJ2-7, with 10 positions matching TRBD2. Germline CDR1 reads SNHLY; CDR2 reads FYNNEI. Trimming took 4 bases from V and 0 from J; bases not matched to a gene: 3. The CDR3 runs 15 residues. The CDR3: CASSALAGASYEQYF. In DNA, the CDR3 is TGTGCCAGCAGTGCCCTAGCGGGGGCCTCCTACGAGCAGTACTTC.

This clone was found many times. The chain carries TRBV9 and TRBJ1-6, with a possible D match to TRBD1 (6 bases). Deletions cut 4 bases from V and 3 bases from J, with 14 bases between. Looked up from germline, CDR1 is SGDLS and CDR2 is YYNGEE. This CDR3 has 16 amino acids. The CDR3 protein is CASSPRGQHYNSPLHF. CDR3 nucleotide sequence: TGTGCCAGCAGCCCCCGTGGACAGCACTATAATTCACCCCTCCACTTT. Together with reference TRBV9 and TRBJ1-6, the CDR3 gives the full variable domain: DSGVTQTPKHLITATGQRVTLRCSPRSGDLSVYWYQQSLDQGLQFLIQYYNGEERAKGNILERFSAQQFPDLHSELNLSSLELGDSALYFCASSPRGQHYNSPLHFGNGTRLTVT.

CDR3 nucleotides: TGTGCCACCAGCTCCCTAGTTCGGGAAAAACTGTTTTTT. It is translated as CATSSLVREKLFF. The chain combines TRBV15 with TRBJ1-4; D not certain. V lost 5 bases, J lost 8 bases, and 12 bases lay in between. CDR3 length equals 13 residues. Germline loops: CDR1 LNHNV, CDR2 YYDKDF (reference sequence).